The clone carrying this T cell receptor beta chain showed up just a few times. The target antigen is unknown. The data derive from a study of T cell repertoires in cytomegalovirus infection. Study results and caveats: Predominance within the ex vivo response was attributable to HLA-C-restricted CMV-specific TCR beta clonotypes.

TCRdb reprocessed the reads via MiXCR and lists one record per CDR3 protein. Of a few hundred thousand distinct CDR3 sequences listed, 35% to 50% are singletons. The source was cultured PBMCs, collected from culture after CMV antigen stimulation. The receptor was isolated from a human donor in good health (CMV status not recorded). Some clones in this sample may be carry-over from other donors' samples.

CDR3 DNA: TGTGCCAGCAGCCAGGGACTAGCGGGATATGAGCAGTTCTTC. It is translated as CASSQGLAGYEQFF. This chain uses TRBV5-4 with TRBJ2-1, with 13 positions matching TRBD2. This CDR3 comprises 14 residues. CDR1 is SGHNT, CDR2 YYREEE, per germline (reference sequence). Germline trimming cut 4 bases from V and 8 bases from J; bases unmatched to any gene: 3.